This T cell receptor beta chain derives from a study of cytomegalovirus exposure and HLA in healthy donors. 60 Vbeta and 13 Jbeta primers were used in PCR. Some clones are missing from TCRdb's copy, which holds only in-frame ones; the method was immunoSEQ multiplex PCR. The sample holds around 160,000 clones, roughly 80% seen once. In this sample, this clone turned up a few times. Its antigen is unknown. Whole-study results and caveats: Sequencing depth roughly uniform across donors was assumed in presence/absence analyses.

Germline CDR1 and CDR2: SGHTA and FQGNSA. There are 12 residues in the CDR3. Trimming removed 1 base from V and 11 bases from J, with 11 bases in between. Sequencing was performed on PBMCs. The source of this sequence is a male donor in good health and CMV-seronegative. The gene calls are TRBV7-2 and TRBJ1-1; D remains ambiguous. The CDR3: CASSLDSHRAFF. The CDR3 nucleotides are TGTGCCAGCAGCTTAGATTCGCACCGGGCTTTCTTT.